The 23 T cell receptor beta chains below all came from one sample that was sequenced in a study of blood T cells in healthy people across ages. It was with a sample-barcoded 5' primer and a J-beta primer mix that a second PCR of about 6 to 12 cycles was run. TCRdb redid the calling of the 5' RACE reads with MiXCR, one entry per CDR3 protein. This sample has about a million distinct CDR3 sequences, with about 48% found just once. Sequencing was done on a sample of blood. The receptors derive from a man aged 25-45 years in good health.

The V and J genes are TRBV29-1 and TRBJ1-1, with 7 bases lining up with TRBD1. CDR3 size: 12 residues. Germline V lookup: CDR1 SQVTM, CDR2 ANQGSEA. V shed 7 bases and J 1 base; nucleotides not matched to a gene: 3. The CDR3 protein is CSAEGANTEAFF. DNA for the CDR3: TGCAGCGCCGAGGGGGCGAACACTGAAGCTTTCTTT.

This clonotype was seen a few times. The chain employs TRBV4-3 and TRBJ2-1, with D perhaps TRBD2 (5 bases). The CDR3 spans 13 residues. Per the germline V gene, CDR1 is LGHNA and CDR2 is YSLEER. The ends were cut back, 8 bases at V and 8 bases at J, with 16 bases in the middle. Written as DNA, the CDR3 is TGCGCCAGCTCGGACTCCAGGACCGATGAGCAGTTCTTC. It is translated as CASSDSRTDEQFF.

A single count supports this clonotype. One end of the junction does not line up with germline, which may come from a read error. The CDR3 loop reads CASSTRTGNGCTF. The CDR3 region has the DNA TGTGCCAGCAGTACCAGGACAGGGAATGGCTGCACCTTC. The chain has TRBV6-5 and TRBJ1-2; 8 bases are a match to TRBD1. Looked up from germline, CDR1 is MNHEY and CDR2 is SVGAGI. This CDR3 has 13 amino acids.

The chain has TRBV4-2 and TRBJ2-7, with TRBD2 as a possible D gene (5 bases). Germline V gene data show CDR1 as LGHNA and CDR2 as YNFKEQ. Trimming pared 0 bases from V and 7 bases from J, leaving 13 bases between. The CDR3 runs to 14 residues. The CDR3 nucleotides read TGTGCCAGCAGCCAAGAACCTAGCTCGAGGGAGCAGTACTTC. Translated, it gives CASSQEPSSREQYF.

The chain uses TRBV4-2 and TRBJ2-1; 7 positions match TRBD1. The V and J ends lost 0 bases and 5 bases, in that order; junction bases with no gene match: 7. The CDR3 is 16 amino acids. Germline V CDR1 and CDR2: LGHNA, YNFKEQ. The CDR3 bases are TGTGCCAGCAGCCAAGATAAAGGACAGGTGAACAATGAGCAGTTCTTC. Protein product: CASSQDKGQVNNEQFF.

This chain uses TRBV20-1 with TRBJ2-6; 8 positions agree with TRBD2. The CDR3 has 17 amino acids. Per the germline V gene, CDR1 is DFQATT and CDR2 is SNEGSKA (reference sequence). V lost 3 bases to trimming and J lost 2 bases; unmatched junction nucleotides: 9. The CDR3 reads CSARAGTRVAGANVLTF. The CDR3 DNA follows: TGCAGTGCTAGGGCCGGGACTAGGGTGGCTGGGGCCAACGTCCTGACTTTC.

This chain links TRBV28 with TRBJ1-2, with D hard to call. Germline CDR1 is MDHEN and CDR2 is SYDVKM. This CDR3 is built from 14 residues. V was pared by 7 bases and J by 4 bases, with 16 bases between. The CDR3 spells CASTTEAGRYGYTF. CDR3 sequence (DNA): TGTGCCAGCACCACTGAGGCAGGACGCTATGGCTACACCTTC.

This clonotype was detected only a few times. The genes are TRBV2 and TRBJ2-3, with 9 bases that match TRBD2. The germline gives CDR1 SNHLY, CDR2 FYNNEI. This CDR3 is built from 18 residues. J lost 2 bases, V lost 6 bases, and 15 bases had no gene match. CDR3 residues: CASRNAPRSGGTTDTQYF. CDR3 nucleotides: TGTGCCAGCAGGAACGCCCCCCGTAGCGGGGGAACCACAGATACGCAGTATTTT.

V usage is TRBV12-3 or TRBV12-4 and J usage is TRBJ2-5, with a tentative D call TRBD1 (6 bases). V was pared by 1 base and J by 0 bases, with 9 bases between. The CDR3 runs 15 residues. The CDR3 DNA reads TGTGCCAGCAGTTTAGTTGACAGGCACCAAGAGACCCAGTACTTC. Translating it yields CASSLVDRHQETQYF.

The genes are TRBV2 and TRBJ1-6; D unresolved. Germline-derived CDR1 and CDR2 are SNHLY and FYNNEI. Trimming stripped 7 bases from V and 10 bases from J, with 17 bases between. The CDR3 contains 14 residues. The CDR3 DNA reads TGTGCCAGCACCATCCGGGGAGAAAGATCACCCCTCCACTTT. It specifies CASTIRGERSPLHF.

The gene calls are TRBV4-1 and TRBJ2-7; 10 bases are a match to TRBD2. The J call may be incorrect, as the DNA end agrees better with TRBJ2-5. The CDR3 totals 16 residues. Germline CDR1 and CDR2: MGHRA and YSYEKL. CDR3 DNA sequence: TGCGCCAGCAGCCAAGTCTATACTAGCGGGACGAAGACCCAGTACTTC. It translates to CASSQVYTSGTKTQYF.

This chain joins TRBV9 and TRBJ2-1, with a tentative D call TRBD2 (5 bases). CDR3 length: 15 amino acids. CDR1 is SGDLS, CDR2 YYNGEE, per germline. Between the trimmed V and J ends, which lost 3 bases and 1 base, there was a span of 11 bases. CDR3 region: CASSAEGQSYNEQFF. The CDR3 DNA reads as TGTGCCAGCAGCGCAGAGGGCCAGTCCTACAATGAGCAGTTCTTC.

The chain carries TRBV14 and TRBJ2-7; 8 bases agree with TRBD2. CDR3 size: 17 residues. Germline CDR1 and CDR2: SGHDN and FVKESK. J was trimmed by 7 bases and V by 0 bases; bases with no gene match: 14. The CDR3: CASSQDLGGGYYNEQYF. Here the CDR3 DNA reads TGTGCCAGCAGCCAAGATCTTGGCGGGGGGTATTACAATGAGCAGTACTTC.

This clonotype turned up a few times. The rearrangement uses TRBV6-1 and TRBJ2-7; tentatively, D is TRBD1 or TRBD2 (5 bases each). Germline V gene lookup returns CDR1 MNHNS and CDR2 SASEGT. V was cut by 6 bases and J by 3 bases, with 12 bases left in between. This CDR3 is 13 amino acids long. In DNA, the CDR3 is TGTGCCAGCAGCACCGGGGACGGCTACGAGCAGTACTTC. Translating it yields CASSTGDGYEQYF.

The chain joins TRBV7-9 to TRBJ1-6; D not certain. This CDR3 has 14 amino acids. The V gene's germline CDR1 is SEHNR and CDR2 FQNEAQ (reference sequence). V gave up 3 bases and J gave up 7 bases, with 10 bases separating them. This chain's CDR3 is CASSLDGVNSPLHF. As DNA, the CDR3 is TGTGCCAGCAGCTTGGACGGAGTGAATTCACCCCTCCACTTT. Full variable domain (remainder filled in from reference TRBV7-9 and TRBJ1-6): DTGVSQNPRHKITKRGQNVTFRCDPISEHNRLYWYRQTLGQGPEFLTYFQNEAQLEKSRLLSDRFSAERPKGSFSTLEIQRTEQGDSAMYLCASSLDGVNSPLHFGNGTRLTVT.

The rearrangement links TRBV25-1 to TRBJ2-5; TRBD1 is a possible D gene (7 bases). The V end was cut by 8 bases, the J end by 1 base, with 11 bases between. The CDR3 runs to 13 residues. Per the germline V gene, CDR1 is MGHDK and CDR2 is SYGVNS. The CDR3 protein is CASGGTAQETQYF. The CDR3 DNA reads TGTGCCAGCGGGGGGACAGCCCAAGAGACCCAGTACTTC. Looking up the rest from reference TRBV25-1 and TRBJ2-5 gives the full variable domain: EADIYQTPRYLVIGTGKKITLECSQTMGHDKMYWYQQDPGMELHLIHYSYGVNSTEKGDLSSESTVSRIRTEHFPLTLESARPSHTSQYLCASGGTAQETQYFGPGTRLLVL.

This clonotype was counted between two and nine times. CDR3 loop: CASSEGGQYYEQYF. The CDR3, as DNA: TGTGCCAGCAGTGAAGGGGGACAGTACTACGAGCAGTACTTC. V is TRBV2 and J is TRBJ2-7; 7 bases agree with TRBD1. Germline lookup yields CDR1 SNHLY and CDR2 FYNNEI. The V and J ends lost 1 base and 3 bases, in that order; junction bases with no gene match: 3. The CDR3 length is 14 residues.

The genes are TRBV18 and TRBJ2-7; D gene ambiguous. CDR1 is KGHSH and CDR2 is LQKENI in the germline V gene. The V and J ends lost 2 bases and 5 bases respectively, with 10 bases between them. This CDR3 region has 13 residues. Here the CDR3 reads CASSPGFLNEQYF. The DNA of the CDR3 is TGTGCCAGCTCACCAGGGTTCCTCAACGAGCAGTACTTC.

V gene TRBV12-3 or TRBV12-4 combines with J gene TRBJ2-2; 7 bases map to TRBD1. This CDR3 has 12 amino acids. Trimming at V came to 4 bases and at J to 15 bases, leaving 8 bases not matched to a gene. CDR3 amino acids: CASSYDRARMFF. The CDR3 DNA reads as TGTGCCAGCAGTTACGACAGGGCGAGGATGTTTTTT.

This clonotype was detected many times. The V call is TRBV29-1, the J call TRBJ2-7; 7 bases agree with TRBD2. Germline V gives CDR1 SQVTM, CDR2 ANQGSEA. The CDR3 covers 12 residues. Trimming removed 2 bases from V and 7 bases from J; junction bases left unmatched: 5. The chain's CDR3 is CSVESPRGEQYF. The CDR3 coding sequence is TGCAGCGTTGAATCCCCGCGGGGGGAGCAGTACTTC.

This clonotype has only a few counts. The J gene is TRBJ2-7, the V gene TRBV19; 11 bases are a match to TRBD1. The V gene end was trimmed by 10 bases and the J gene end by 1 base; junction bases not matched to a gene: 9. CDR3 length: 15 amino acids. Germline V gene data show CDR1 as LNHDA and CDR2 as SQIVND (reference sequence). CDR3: CATSIGTGGSYEQYF. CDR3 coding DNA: TGTGCCACATCAATCGGGACAGGGGGTTCCTACGAGCAGTACTTC.

The CDR3 region has the DNA TGCAGTGCTGTCCTCGGACAGGGACTAGGAGAGACCCAGTACTTC. It encodes CSAVLGQGLGETQYF. This rearrangement joins TRBV20-1 to TRBJ2-5; either TRBD1 or TRBD2 may supply D (8 bases each). Germline CDR1 DFQATT, CDR2 SNEGSKA (reference sequence). Trimming took 5 bases from V and 4 from J, leaving 20 bases between them. The CDR3 spans 15 residues.

CDR3 sequence (DNA): TGCGCCAGCAGCCAAGATGTTGCTAGCGGGGGGGGTTGGCAAGAGACCCAGTACTTC. Encoded protein: CASSQDVASGGGWQETQYF. The rearrangement joins TRBV4-1 to TRBJ2-5; 12 nucleotides align to TRBD2. The CDR3 extends over 19 amino acids. Per the germline V gene, CDR1 is MGHRA and CDR2 is YSYEKL. Trimming at V came to 0 bases and at J to 2 bases, leaving 10 bases not matched to a gene.